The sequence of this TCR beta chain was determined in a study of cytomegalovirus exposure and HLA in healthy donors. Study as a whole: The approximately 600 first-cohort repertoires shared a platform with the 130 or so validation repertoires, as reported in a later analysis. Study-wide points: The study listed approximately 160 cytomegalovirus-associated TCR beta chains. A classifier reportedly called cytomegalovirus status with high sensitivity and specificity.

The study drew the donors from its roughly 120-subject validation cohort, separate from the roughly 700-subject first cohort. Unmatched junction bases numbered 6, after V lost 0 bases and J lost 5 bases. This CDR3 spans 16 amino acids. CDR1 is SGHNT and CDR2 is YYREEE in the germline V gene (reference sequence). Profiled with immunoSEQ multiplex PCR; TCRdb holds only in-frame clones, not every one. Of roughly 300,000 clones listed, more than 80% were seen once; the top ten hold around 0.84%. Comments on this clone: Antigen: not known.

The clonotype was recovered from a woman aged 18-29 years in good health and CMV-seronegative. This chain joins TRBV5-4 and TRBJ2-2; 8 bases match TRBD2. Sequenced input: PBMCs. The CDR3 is CASSLARREATGELFF. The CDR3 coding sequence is TGTGCCAGCAGCTTGGCTAGGCGGGAGGCGACCGGGGAGCTGTTTTTT.